The clone carrying this TCR beta chain has just a few counts. The antigen is unknown. This sample is drawn from a study of human T cells and chemical hapten exposure. Turning to the study itself: Per-sample TCR yields varied mainly from small pooled library volume differences.

Time point defined: patch test 1, 2 weeks after DPC sensitization. Specified treatment: therapeutic diphenylcyclopropenone sensitization with weekly scalp DPC. At patch-test visits, sampling came before the patch test. Extraction of total RNA was performed on unfractionated whole blood. Via MiXCR, TCRdb re-called the RACE reads, giving one row per CDR3 protein. The sample lists 100,000 to 150,000 distinct CDR3 sequences; about 13% were seen once. Findings and caveats of the study: Every donor had alopecia, and their immune response may therefore differ from healthy people's.

V was clipped by 2 bases and J by 6 bases, with 13 bases between them. Germline V gene data show CDR1 as MNHEY and CDR2 as SVGEGT. This CDR3 spans 15 amino acids. The source material was whole blood, sampled in connection with sensitization to the hapten diphenylcyclopropenone (DPC). J is TRBJ2-2 and V is TRBV6-2 or TRBV6-3, with D maybe TRBD1 (6 bases). The receptor's source is a man younger than 30 with alopecia areata. Some clones in this sample may be carry-over from other donors' samples. The CDR3, as DNA: TGTGCCAGCAGTTACCACCAACAGGGCCCCGGGGAGCTGTTTTTT. Its translation: CASSYHQQGPGELFF.